This T cell receptor beta chain stems from a study of blood T cell repertoires in COVID-19. At the level of the study: Specimens from acute and convalescent COVID-19 originated in the United States, Italy and Spain. Sources were T cells, B-cell-depleted T cells, or PBMCs; the material itself was cDNA or gDNA.

Authors' data handling: Cell counts per sample came from amplifying reference gene primers. The assay was immunoSEQ multiplex PCR, and TCRdb's table has in-frame clones only and misses some. V and J calls and clone size are copied from that table; D and trimming were computed from the DNA. Among fewer than 200,000 clones, 86% were seen once, and the ten largest hold less than 25%. Trimming took 2 bases from V and 6 from J, leaving 11 bases between them. CDR1 SGHTA and CDR2 FQGNSA come from the germline V gene. The CDR3 extends over 13 amino acids. The specimen was peripheral blood. The receptor's source is a man aged 65 to 85 with active or convalescent COVID-19. This chain links TRBV7-2 with TRBJ2-7; the D gene is possibly TRBD1 (6 bases). The CDR3 sequence is CASSLHRAPEQYF. The CDR3 DNA reads TGTGCCAGCAGCTTACACAGGGCCCCCGAGCAGTACTTC.